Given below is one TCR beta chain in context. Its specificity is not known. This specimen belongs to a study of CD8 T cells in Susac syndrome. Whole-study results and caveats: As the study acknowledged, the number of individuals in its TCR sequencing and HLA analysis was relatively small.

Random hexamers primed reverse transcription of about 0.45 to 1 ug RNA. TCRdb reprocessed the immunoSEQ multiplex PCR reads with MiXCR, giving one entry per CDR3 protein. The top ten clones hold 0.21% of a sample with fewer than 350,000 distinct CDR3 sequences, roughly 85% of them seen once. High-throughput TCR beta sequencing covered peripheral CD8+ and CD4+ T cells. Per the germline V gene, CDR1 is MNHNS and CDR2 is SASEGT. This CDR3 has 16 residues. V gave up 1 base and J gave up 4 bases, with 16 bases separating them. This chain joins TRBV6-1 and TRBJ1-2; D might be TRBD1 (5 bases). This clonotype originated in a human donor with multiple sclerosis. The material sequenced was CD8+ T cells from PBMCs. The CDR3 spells CASSEGGRVPLYGYTF. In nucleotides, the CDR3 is TGTGCCAGCAGTGAAGGCGGCAGGGTTCCCCTCTATGGCTACACCTTC.